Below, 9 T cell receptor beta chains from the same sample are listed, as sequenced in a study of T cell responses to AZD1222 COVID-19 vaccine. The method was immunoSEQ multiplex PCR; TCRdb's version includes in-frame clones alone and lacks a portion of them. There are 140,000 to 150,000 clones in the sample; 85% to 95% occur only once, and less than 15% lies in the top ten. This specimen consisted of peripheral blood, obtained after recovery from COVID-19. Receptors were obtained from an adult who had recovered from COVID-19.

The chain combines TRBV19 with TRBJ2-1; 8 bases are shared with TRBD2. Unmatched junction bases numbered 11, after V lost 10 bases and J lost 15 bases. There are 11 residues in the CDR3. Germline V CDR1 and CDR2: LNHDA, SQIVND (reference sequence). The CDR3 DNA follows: TGTGCCACCCGGACTAGCTCCATGGCGTTCTTC. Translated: CATRTSSMAFF.

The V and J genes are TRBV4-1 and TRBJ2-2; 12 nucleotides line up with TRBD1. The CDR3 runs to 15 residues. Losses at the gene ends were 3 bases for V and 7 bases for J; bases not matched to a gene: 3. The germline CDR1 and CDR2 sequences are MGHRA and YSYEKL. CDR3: CASSQGQGAGGELFF. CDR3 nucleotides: TGCGCCAGCAGCCAGGGACAGGGGGCTGGCGGGGAGCTGTTTTTT.

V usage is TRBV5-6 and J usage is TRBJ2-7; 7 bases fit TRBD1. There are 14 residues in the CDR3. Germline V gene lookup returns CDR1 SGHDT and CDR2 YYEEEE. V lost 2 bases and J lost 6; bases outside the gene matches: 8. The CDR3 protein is CASSLVTGVVEQYF. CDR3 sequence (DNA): TGTGCCAGCAGCTTAGTAACAGGGGTGGTCGAGCAGTACTTC. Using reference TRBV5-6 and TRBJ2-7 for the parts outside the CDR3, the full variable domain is DAGVTQSPTHLIKTRGQQVTLRCSPKSGHDTVSWYQQALGQGPQFIFQYYEEEERQRGNFPDRFSGHQFPNYSSELNVNALLLGDSALYLCASSLVTGVVEQYFGPGTRLTVT.

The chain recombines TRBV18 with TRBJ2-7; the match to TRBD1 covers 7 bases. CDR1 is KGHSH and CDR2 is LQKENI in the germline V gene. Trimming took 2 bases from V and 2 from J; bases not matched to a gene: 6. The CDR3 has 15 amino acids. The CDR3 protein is CASSPSTGFTYEQYF. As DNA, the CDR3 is TGTGCCAGCTCACCATCGACAGGGTTTACCTACGAGCAGTACTTC.

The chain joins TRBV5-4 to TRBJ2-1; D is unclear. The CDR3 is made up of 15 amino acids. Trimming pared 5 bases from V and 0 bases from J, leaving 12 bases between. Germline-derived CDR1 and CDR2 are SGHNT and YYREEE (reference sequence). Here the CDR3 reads CASRMKGGSYNEQFF. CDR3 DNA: TGTGCCAGCAGGATGAAAGGCGGCTCCTACAATGAGCAGTTCTTC.

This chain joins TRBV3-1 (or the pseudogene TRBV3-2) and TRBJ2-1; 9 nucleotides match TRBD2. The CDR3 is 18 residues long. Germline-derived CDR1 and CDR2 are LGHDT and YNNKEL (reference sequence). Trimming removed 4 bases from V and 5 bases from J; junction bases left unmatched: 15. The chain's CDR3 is CASSPDPYSGSPHNEQFF. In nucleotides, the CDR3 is TGTGCCAGCAGCCCCGACCCCTATAGCGGGAGTCCCCACAATGAGCAGTTCTTC.

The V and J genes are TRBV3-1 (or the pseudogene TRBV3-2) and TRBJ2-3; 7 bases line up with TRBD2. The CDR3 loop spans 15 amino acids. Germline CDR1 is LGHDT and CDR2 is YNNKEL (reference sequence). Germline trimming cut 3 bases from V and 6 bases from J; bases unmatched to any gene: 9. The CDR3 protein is CASSQLPSSGDTQYF. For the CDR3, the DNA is TGTGCCAGCAGCCAGCTTCCCTCTAGCGGCGATACGCAGTATTTT.

The chain's CDR3 is CASSLLNTDTQYF. The CDR3 DNA is TGTGCCAGCAGTCTCCTAAACACAGATACGCAGTATTTT. This chain uses TRBV27 with TRBJ2-3; D remains unclear. The CDR3 is made up of 13 amino acids. The V end was cut by 5 bases, the J end by 2 bases, with 8 bases between. Looked up from germline, CDR1 is MNHEY and CDR2 is SMNVEV (reference sequence).

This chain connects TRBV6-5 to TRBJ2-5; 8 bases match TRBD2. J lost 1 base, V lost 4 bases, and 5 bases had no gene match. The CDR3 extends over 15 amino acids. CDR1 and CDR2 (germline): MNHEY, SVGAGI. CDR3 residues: CASSSSTSGQETQYF. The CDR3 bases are TGTGCCAGCAGTTCTTCTACTAGCGGCCAAGAGACCCAGTACTTC.